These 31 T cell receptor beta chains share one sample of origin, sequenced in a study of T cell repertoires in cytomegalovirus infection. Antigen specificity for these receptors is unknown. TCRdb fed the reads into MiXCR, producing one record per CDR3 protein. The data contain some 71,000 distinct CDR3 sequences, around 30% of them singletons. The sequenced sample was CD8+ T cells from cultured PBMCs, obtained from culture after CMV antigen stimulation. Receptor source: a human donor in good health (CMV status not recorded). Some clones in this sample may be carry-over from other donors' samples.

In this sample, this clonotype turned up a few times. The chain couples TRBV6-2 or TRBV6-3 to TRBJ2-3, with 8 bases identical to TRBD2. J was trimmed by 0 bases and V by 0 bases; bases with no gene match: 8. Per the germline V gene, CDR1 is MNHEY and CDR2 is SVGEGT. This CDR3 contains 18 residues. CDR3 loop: CASSYSETSVGSTDTQYF. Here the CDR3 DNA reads TGTGCCAGCAGTTACTCAGAGACTAGCGTTGGGAGCACAGATACGCAGTATTTT.

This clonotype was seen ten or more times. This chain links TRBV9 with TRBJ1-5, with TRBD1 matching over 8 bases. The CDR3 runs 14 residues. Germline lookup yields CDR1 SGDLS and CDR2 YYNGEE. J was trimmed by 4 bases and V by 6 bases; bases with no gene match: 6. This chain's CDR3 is CASNEGQGNQPQHF. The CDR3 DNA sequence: TGTGCCAGCAATGAAGGACAGGGAAATCAGCCCCAGCATTTT.

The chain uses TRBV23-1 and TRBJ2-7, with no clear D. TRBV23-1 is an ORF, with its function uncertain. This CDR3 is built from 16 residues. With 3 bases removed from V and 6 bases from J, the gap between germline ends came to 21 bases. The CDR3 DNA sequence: TGCGCCAGCAGTCATGAGCTTAGCCTTCGATCGGCCGAGCAGTACTTC. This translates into CASSHELSLRSAEQYF.

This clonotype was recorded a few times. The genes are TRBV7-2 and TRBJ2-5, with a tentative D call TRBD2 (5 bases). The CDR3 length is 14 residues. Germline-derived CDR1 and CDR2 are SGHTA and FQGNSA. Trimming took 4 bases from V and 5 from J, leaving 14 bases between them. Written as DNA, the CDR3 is TGTGCCAGCAGCTCGGAGAGGGCGGCGGAGACCCAGTACTTC. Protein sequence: CASSSERAAETQYF. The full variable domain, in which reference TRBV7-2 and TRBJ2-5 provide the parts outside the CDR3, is GAGVSQSPSNKVTEKGKDVELRCDPISGHTALYWYRQSLGQGLEFLIYFQGNSAPDKSGLPSDRFSAERTGGSVSTLTIQRTQQEDSAVYLCASSSERAAETQYFGPGTRLLVL.

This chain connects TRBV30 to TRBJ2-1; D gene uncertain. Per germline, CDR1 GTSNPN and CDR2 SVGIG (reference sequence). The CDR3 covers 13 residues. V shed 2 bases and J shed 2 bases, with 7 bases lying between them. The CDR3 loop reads CAWSWLPYNEQFF. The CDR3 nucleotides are TGTGCCTGGAGTTGGCTACCCTACAATGAGCAGTTCTTC.

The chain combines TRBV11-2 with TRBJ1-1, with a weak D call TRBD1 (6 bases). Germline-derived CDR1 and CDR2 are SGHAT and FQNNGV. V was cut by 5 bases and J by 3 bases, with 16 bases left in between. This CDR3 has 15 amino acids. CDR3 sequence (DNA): TGTGCCAGCAGCCGATCCTGGGGGGGCCACACTGAAGCTTTCTTT. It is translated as CASSRSWGGHTEAFF.

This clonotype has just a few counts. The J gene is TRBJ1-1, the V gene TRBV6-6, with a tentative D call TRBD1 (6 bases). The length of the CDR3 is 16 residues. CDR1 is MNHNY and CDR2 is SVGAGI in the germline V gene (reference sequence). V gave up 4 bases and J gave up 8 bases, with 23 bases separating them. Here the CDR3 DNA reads TGTGCCAGCAGTTTCCTGCGGCTTGGATTGGGGGCAGAAGCTTTCTTT. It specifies CASSFLRLGLGAEAFF.

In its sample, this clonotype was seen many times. The CDR3 loop reads CASSLEPAGVDTQYF. The CDR3 DNA reads TGCGCCAGCAGCCTGGAGCCCGCCGGGGTAGATACGCAGTATTTT. The J gene is TRBJ2-3, the V gene TRBV10-1, with D perhaps TRBD2 (5 bases). Germline CDR1 is WNHNN and CDR2 is SYGVQD (reference sequence). V was pared by 6 bases and J by 5 bases, with 18 bases between. This CDR3 contains 15 residues.

CDR3 sequence (DNA): TGTGCCAGCAGCTGGGGGGCGCTCTCCACAGATACGCAGTATTTT. Translated, it gives CASSWGALSTDTQYF. The V call is TRBV7-2, the J call TRBJ2-3; D is tentatively TRBD1 or TRBD2 (6 bases each). The CDR3 is made up of 15 amino acids. V dropped 4 bases and J dropped 2 bases, with 13 bases sitting between them. The germline CDR1 and CDR2 sequences are SGHTA and FQGNSA.

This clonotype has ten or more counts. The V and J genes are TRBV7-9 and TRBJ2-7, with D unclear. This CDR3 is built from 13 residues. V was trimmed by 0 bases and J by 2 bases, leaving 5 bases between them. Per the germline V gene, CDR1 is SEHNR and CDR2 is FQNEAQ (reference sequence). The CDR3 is CASSLAVTYEQYF. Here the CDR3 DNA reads TGTGCCAGCAGCTTAGCGGTCACCTACGAGCAGTACTTC.

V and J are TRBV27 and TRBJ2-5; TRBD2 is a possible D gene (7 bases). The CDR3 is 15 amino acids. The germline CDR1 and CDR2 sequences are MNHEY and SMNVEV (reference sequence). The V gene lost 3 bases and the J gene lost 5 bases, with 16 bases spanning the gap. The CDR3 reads CASSLGGAPRETQYF. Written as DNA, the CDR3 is TGTGCCAGCAGTTTGGGGGGGGCACCTCGGGAGACCCAGTACTTC.

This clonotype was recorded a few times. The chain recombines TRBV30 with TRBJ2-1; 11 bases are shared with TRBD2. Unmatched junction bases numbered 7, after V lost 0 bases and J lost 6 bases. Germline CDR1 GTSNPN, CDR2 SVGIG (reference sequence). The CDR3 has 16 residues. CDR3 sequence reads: CAWSVLAGEFANEQFF. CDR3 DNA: TGTGCCTGGAGTGTACTAGCGGGAGAATTTGCCAATGAGCAGTTCTTC.

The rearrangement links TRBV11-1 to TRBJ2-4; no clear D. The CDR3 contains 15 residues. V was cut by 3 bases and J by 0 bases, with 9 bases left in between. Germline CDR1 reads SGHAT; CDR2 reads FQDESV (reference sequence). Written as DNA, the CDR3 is TGTGCCAGCAGCTTGAATGTAGGAGCCAAAAACATTCAGTACTTC. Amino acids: CASSLNVGAKNIQYF.

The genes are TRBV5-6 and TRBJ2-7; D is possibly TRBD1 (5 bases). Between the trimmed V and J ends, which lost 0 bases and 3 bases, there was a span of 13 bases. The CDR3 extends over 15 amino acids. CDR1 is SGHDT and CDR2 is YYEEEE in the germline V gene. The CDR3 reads CASSLGAGPIYEQYF. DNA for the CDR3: TGTGCCAGCAGCTTGGGCGCAGGGCCAATCTACGAGCAGTACTTC.

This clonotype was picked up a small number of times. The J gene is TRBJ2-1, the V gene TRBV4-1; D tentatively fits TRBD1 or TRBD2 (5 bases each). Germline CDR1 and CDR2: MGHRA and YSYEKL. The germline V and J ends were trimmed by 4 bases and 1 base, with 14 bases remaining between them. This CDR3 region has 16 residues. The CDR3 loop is CASSLLGVRSYNEQFF. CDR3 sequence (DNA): TGCGCCAGCAGCCTCTTGGGGGTGAGGTCCTACAATGAGCAGTTCTTC.

The CDR3 is CSAEGQGSYEQYF. DNA for the CDR3: TGCAGTGCTGAGGGACAGGGAAGCTACGAGCAGTACTTC. J is TRBJ2-7 and V is TRBV20-1; 9 positions agree with TRBD1. This CDR3 is 13 amino acids long. The junction had 5 bases not matched to a gene; V was cut back by 5 bases and J by 3 bases. The germline CDR1 and CDR2 sequences are DFQATT and SNEGSKA (reference sequence).

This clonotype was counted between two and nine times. The DNA for the CDR3 is TGTGCCAGCAGAATGGACCTAAACACTGAAGCTTTCTTT. This gives the protein CASRMDLNTEAFF. This chain joins TRBV5-5 and TRBJ1-1; D unclear. Germline CDR1 reads SGHKS; CDR2 reads YYEKEE (reference sequence). The length of the CDR3 is 13 residues. With 5 bases removed from V and 2 bases from J, the gap between germline ends came to 10 bases.

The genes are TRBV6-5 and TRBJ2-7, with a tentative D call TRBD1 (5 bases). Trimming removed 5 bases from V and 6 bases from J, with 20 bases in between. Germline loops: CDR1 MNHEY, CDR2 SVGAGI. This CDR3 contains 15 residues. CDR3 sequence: CASSLRMQGVGEQYF. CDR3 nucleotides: TGTGCCAGCAGTCTTCGGATGCAGGGTGTAGGCGAGCAGTACTTC.

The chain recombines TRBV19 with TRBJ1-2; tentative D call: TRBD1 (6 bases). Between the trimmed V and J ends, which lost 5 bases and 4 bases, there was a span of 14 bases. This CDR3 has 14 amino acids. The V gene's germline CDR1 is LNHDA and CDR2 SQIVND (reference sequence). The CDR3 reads CASSLQGSSYGYTF. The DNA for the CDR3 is TGTGCCAGTAGTTTACAGGGATCCTCCTATGGCTACACCTTC.

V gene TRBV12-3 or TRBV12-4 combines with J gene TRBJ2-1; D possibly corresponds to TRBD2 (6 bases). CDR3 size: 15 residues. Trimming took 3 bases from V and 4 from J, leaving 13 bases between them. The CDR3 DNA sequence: TGTGCCAGCAGTTTCTTTGGAGGGGCTTACAATGAGCAGTTCTTC. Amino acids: CASSFFGGAYNEQFF.

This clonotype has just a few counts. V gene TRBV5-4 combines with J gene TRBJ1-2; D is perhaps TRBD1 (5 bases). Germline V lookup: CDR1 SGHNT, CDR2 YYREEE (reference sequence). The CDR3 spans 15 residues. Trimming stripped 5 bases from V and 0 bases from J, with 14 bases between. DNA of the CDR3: TGTGCCAGCAGTTCGCCCCCAGGGCCTAACTATGGCTACACCTTC. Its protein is CASSSPPGPNYGYTF. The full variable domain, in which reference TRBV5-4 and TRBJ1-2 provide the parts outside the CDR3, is ETGVTQSPTHLIKTRGQQVTLRCSSQSGHNTVSWYQQALGQGPQFIFQYYREEENGRGNFPPRFSGLQFPNYSSELNVNALELDDSALYLCASSSPPGPNYGYTFGSGTRLTVV.

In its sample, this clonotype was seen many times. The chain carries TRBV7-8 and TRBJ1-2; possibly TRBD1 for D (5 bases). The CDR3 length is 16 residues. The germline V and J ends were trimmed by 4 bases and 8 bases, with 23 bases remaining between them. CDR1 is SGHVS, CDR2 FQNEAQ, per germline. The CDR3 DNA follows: TGTGCCAGCAGCTCTAAGGGGTCGGGGGTTTTATTCGGCTACACCTTC. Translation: CASSSKGSGVLFGYTF.

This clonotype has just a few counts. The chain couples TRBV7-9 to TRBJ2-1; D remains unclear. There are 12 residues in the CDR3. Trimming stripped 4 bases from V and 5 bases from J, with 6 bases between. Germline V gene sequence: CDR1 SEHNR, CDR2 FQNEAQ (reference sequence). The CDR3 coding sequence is TGTGCCAGCAGCTCTATAGACAATGAGCAGTTCTTC. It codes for CASSSIDNEQFF.

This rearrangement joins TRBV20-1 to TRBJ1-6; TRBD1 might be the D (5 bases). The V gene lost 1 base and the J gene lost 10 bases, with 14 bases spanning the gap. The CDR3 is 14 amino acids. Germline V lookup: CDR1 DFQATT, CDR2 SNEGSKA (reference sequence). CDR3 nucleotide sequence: TGCAGTGCTAGAGTAGAGGGGTGGCCGTCACCCCTCCACTTT. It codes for CSARVEGWPSPLHF.

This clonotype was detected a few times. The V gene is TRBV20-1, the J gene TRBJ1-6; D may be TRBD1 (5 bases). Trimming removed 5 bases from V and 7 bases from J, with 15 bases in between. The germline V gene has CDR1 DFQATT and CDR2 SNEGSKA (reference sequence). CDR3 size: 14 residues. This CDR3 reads CSAPRGGPNSPLHF. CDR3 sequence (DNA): TGCAGTGCTCCCCGTGGGGGACCAAATTCACCCCTCCACTTT.

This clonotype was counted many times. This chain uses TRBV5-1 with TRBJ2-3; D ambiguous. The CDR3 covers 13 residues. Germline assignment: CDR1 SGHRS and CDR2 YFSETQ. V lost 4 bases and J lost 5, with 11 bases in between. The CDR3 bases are TGCGCCAGCAGCACCGGTGGAAGAGATACGCAGTATTTT. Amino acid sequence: CASSTGGRDTQYF.

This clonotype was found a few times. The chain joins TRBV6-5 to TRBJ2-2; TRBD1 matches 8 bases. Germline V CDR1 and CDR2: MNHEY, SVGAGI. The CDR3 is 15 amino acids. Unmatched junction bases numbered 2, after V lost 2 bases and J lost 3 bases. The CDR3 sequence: CASSYAQGDTGELFF. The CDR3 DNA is TGTGCCAGCAGTTACGCACAGGGGGACACCGGGGAGCTGTTTTTT.

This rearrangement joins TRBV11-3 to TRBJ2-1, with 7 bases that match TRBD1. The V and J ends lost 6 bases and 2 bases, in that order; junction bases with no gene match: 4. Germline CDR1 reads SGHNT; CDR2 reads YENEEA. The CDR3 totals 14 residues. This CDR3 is CASSLDRTYNEQFF. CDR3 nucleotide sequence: TGTGCCAGCAGTCTGGACAGGACCTACAATGAGCAGTTCTTC.

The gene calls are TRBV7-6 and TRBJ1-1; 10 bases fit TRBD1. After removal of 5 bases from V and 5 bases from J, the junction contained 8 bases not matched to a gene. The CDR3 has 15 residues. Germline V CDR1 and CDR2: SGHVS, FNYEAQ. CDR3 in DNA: TGTGCCAGCAGCCCATTGGGACAGGGGCGGACTGAAGCTTTCTTT. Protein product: CASSPLGQGRTEAFF.

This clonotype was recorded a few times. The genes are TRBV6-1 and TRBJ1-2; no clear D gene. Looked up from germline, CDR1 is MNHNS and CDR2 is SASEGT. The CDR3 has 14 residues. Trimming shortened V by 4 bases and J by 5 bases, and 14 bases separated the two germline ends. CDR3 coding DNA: TGTGCCAGCAGTGCGGCCACCGTCGGATATGGCTACACCTTC. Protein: CASSAATVGYGYTF.

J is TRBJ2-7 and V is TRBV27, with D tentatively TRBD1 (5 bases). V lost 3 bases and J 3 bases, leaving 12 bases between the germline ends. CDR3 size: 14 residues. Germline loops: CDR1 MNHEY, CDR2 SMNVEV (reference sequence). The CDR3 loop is CASSFQGTNYEQYF. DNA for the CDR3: TGTGCCAGCAGTTTTCAGGGCACCAACTACGAGCAGTACTTC.